These 7 T cell receptor beta chains came from one sample sequenced in a study of T-cell memory formation after mild COVID-19. TCRdb re-called the 5' RACE reads through MiXCR, storing one row per CDR3 protein. The sample includes 190,000 or so distinct CDR3 sequences, 20% to 25% of them seen just once. The sample was PBMCs or a T cell subset sorted from them (not recorded which). The receptors shown here come from an adult woman who had mild COVID-19 (a few samples of this study predate the infection). Cell type and time point are not known.

The DNA of the CDR3 is TGTGCCAGCAGTCAACCGGCCGGGACTTTGAACTACGAGCAGTACTTC. This sequence encodes CASSQPAGTLNYEQYF. The chain carries TRBV6-2 or TRBV6-3 and TRBJ2-7; possibly TRBD2 for D (6 bases). V was clipped by 5 bases and J by 3 bases, with 20 bases between them. Germline V gene sequence: CDR1 MNHEY, CDR2 SVGEGT. This CDR3 region has 16 residues.

This clonotype has a handful of counts. The J gene is TRBJ1-1, the V gene TRBV9; unclear D gene. CDR1 is SGDLS and CDR2 is YYNGEE in the germline V gene. V lost 3 bases, J lost 3 bases, and 12 bases lay in between. This CDR3 contains 14 residues. CDR3 protein: CASSGKKRDTEAFF. The CDR3 DNA is TGTGCCAGCAGCGGCAAGAAGAGGGACACTGAAGCTTTCTTT.

This sequence joins TRBV27 and TRBJ1-1; 10 nucleotides line up with TRBD1. The CDR3 runs to 14 residues. With 5 bases clipped from V and 5 bases from J, the junction kept 5 bases outside the gene matches. Germline V lookup: CDR1 MNHEY, CDR2 SMNVEV (reference sequence). CDR3: CASSGTGQGTEAFF. The CDR3 nucleotides read TGTGCCAGCAGTGGAACGGGACAGGGGACTGAAGCTTTCTTT.

In this sample, this clonotype turned up a few times. CDR3 bases: TGTGCCAGCAGCTTACACGGGAATGGGCAAGACGAGCAGTACTTC. Amino acids: CASSLHGNGQDEQYF. The chain links TRBV7-9 to TRBJ2-7; a possible D gene is TRBD2 (5 bases). The CDR3 is made up of 15 amino acids. The V gene lost 2 bases and the J gene lost 5 bases, with 16 bases spanning the gap. CDR1 SEHNR and CDR2 FQNEAQ come from the germline V gene (reference sequence).

The J gene is TRBJ2-3, the V gene TRBV7-2; TRBD2 agrees at 11 bases. This CDR3 region has 19 residues. CDR1 and CDR2 (germline): SGHTA, FQGNSA. Trimming at V came to 1 base and at J to 4 bases, leaving 13 bases not matched to a gene. The CDR3, as DNA: TGTGCCAGCAGCTTAGAATGGTTAGCGGGAGGGCCGGTGTCAGATACGCAGTATTTT. It codes for CASSLEWLAGGPVSDTQYF.

The sample holds many counts of this clonotype. This CDR3 is CASSLAEEQFF. CDR3 DNA sequence: TGCGCCAGCAGTCTAGCGGAGGAGCAGTTCTTC. V and J are TRBV5-1 and TRBJ2-1; TRBD2 matches at 7 bases. The V gene end was trimmed by 5 bases and the J gene end by 10 bases; junction bases not matched to a gene: 3. This CDR3 is 11 amino acids long. Germline assignment: CDR1 SGHRS and CDR2 YFSETQ.

This clonotype was recorded a few times. Mismatch with germline at one junction end may stem from a read error. The chain links TRBV4-1 to TRBJ1-1; the D is unclear. This CDR3 is 14 amino acids long. Germline CDR1 MGHRA, CDR2 YSYEKL. The CDR3 loop reads CASSQAGWNSEAFF. CDR3 coding DNA: TGCGCCAGCAGCCAAGCGGGATGGAACAGTGAAGCTTTCTTT.